This paragraph reports one T cell receptor (beta chain). Its specificity is unknown. This record belongs to a study of vaccination effects on CD4 cells after COVID-19. Study overall: Either the mRNA-1273 or the BNT162b2 vaccine was given to participants as two doses. Study-level results: Late in the post-vaccination period, infection-induced and vaccine-induced clones underwent marked clonal contraction.

Antigen-specific CD4+ T cells were first expanded with viral peptide pools by the ViraFEST assay and only then sequenced. Isolation of CD4+ T cells took place after 10 days of culture. Vaccine recipients had no previous SARS-CoV-2 infection; their nucleocapsid antibodies were negative. The authors exchanged half the medium for IL-2 medium on days 3 and 7. Only in-frame clones appear in the TCRdb table, and some are missing; sequencing was by immunoSEQ multiplex PCR. This table has more than 35,000 clones, under 70% appearing once. This material consisted of CD4+ T cells from PBMCs cultured with HCoV-OC43 spike peptides, taken before COVID-19 vaccination. Subset denoted: HCoV-OC43 spike overlapping peptide pool stimulation. This clonotype was obtained from a human donor who received a COVID-19 vaccine.

The CDR3 sequence: CASSLGYQRITGELFF. The CDR3 DNA is TGTGCCAGCAGCTTGGGGTATCAACGCATAACCGGGGAGCTGTTTTTT. This sequence joins TRBV5-5 and TRBJ2-2; D ambiguous. Germline V gives CDR1 SGHKS, CDR2 YYEKEE (reference sequence). V dropped 0 bases and J dropped 5 bases, with 14 bases sitting between them. The CDR3 covers 16 residues.